This T cell receptor (beta chain) came from a study of cytotoxic CD8 clonotypes in ibrutinib-treated CLL. TCRdb keeps only in-frame clones here, not all; method: immunoSEQ multiplex PCR. Of about 13,000 clones listed, approximately 70% are singletons. V was clipped by 3 bases and J by 7 bases, with 9 bases between them. This CDR3 comprises 13 residues. Germline V gene sequence: CDR1 KGHSH, CDR2 LQKENI. The sequence derives from a human donor with chronic lymphocytic leukemia. The rearrangement uses TRBV18 and TRBJ2-2; D possibly uses TRBD1 or TRBD2 (5 bases each). Sequenced material: PBMCs, taken before ibrutinib treatment. CDR3 sequence (DNA): TGTGCCAGCTCACCGGTGGGGGACGGGGAGCTGTTTTTT. It yields the protein CASSPVGDGELFF.